This T cell receptor (beta chain) was observed in a study of cytomegalovirus exposure and HLA in healthy donors. Vbeta (60) and Jbeta (13) primers were used in the PCR. Sequenced by immunoSEQ multiplex PCR; TCRdb stores in-frame clones only, minus some. Of about 130,000 clones in the sample, around 72% were seen once. Study-wide results and limits: Follow-up analysis found HLA locus-dependent TCR association rates, highest for DRB1 and lowest for HLA-C.

This CDR3 contains 16 residues. J lost 7 bases, V lost 4 bases, and 15 bases had no gene match. From germline, CDR1 is SGHAT and CDR2 FQNNGV. Note on this clone: The antigen is undetermined.

The clonotype was recovered from a man aged 45 to 65 in good health and CMV-seropositive. Sequences were obtained from PBMCs. The rearrangement links TRBV11-2 to TRBJ1-1; 7 positions match TRBD1. This CDR3 is CASSSWGQNRIGEAFF. DNA for the CDR3: TGTGCCAGCAGCTCCTGGGGACAGAATAGAATCGGTGAAGCTTTCTTT.